A single sample is the source of the 26 T cell receptor beta chains below, sequenced in a study of cytomegalovirus exposure and HLA in healthy donors. The table came from immunoSEQ multiplex PCR; TCRdb's copy has only in-frame clones and leaves some out. This table has 250,000 to 350,000 clones, 86% appearing once. Sequencing used PBMCs. The origin of the receptors is a woman younger than 35 in good health and CMV-seronegative.

This clone has just one count. The chain employs TRBV4-3 and TRBJ2-3; possible D gene TRBD2, 6 bases. The length of the CDR3 is 17 residues. Trimming removed 0 bases from V and 1 base from J, with 14 bases in between. Germline CDR1 and CDR2: LGHNA and YSLEER. The CDR3 protein is CASSQEGRRSRTDTQYF. The CDR3 DNA follows: TGCGCCAGCAGCCAAGAAGGGAGGCGGAGCCGCACAGATACGCAGTATTTT.

The V call is TRBV19, the J call TRBJ2-3; unclear D gene. V was clipped by 1 base and J by 0 bases, with 8 bases between them. This CDR3 has 15 residues. CDR1 LNHDA and CDR2 SQIVND come from the germline V gene (reference sequence). CDR3 coding DNA: TGTGCCAGTAGTATAGGCCAAACTAGCACAGATACGCAGTATTTT. It specifies CASSIGQTSTDTQYF.

V gene TRBV6-6 combines with J gene TRBJ1-5; D gene uncertain. Germline-derived CDR1 and CDR2 are MNHNY and SVGAGI (reference sequence). The CDR3 runs to 14 residues. V was clipped by 7 bases and J by 3 bases, with 13 bases between them. The CDR3 region has the DNA TGTGCCAGCACCAACCTCGGTTCCAATCAGCCCCAGCATTTT. This sequence encodes CASTNLGSNQPQHF.

The genes are TRBV19 and TRBJ2-3; no reliable D call. CDR1 is LNHDA and CDR2 is SQIVND in the germline V gene (reference sequence). CDR3 length equals 12 residues. V gave up 3 bases and J gave up 6 bases, with 7 bases separating them. The DNA of the CDR3 is TGTGCCAGTAGTATTTCCTATGATACGCAGTATTTT. Residues: CASSISYDTQYF.

Here the CDR3 DNA reads TGTGCCAGCAGTGAACAAGCGGGATCCTACAATGAGCAGTTCTTC. This encodes CASSEQAGSYNEQFF. This chain uses TRBV6-4 with TRBJ2-1; 7 positions agree with TRBD2. V lost 3 bases to trimming and J lost 1 base; unmatched junction nucleotides: 3. The CDR3 length is 15 residues. Germline V gene lookup returns CDR1 MRHNA and CDR2 SNTAGT.

V gene TRBV5-1 combines with J gene TRBJ2-1; the D is unclear. Germline-derived CDR1 and CDR2 are SGHRS and YFSETQ. Between the trimmed V and J ends, which lost 6 bases and 0 bases, there was a span of 13 bases. The CDR3 totals 15 residues. The CDR3 DNA sequence: TGCGCCAGCACCCCGCCCCACAGCTCCTACAATGAGCAGTTCTTC. It specifies CASTPPHSSYNEQFF.

The chain links TRBV2 to TRBJ2-7, with D tentatively TRBD1 (6 bases). V shed 6 bases and J shed 0 bases, with 15 bases lying between them. The CDR3 loop spans 15 amino acids. Germline V gene lookup returns CDR1 SNHLY and CDR2 FYNNEI. CDR3 loop: CASRGRNRDSYEQYF. The DNA of the CDR3 is TGTGCCAGCAGGGGCCGAAACAGGGACTCCTACGAGCAGTACTTC.

The CDR3 protein is CASRWTGEITEAFF. CDR3 coding DNA: TGTGCCAGCAGGTGGACAGGGGAGATCACTGAAGCTTTCTTT. The chain combines TRBV2 with TRBJ1-1; 9 bases are shared with TRBD1. Germline CDR1 and CDR2: SNHLY and FYNNEI. This CDR3 is 14 amino acids long. V lost 6 bases and J lost 4; bases outside the gene matches: 6.

Notes on this clone: The germline gene is not matched at one end of the junction; a read error may be the cause. The chain links TRBV2 to TRBJ2-7; 7 bases align to TRBD1. Germline V gene sequence: CDR1 SNHLY, CDR2 FYNNEI. The CDR3 spans 13 residues. The CDR3 region has the DNA TGTGCCAGCAGTCGGGACAGCCTTTTTCTGGATGTCTTC. Encoded protein: CASSRDSLFLDVF.

This clone was counted a single time. V gene TRBV29-1 combines with J gene TRBJ2-7; weak D call: TRBD1 (6 bases). Trimming stripped 6 bases from V and 4 bases from J, with 25 bases between. Germline loops: CDR1 SQVTM, CDR2 ANQGSEA. The CDR3 runs 16 residues. The CDR3 DNA sequence: TGCAGCGTACAACCCGGACCCCCCGGGACACGTTACGAGCAGTACTTC. Translation gives CSVQPGPPGTRYEQYF.

The chain recombines TRBV4-3 with TRBJ1-1, with 10 bases identical to TRBD1. The CDR3 contains 17 residues. With V trimmed by 1 base and J by 1 base, 6 bases remained unmatched. Germline V gene sequence: CDR1 LGHNA, CDR2 YSLEER. CDR3 residues: CASSQVPTGGRNTEAFF. The CDR3 region has the DNA TGCGCCAGCAGCCAAGTTCCGACAGGGGGCAGGAACACTGAAGCTTTCTTT.

In this sample, this clone turned up a few times. The V and J genes are TRBV20-1 and TRBJ1-2; D gene ambiguous. This CDR3 comprises 11 residues. CDR1 and CDR2 (germline): DFQATT, SNEGSKA (reference sequence). Trimming removed 8 bases from V and 5 bases from J, with 12 bases in between. CDR3: CSKGGLYGYTF. CDR3 DNA sequence: TGCAGTAAGGGAGGGCTGTATGGCTACACCTTC.

The chain has TRBV2 and TRBJ2-3; D might be TRBD1 (5 bases). Germline CDR1 SNHLY, CDR2 FYNNEI. V dropped 4 bases and J dropped 2 bases, with 22 bases sitting between them. The CDR3 runs 18 residues. The CDR3 sequence is CASSGGQVASRDTDTQYF. The CDR3 coding sequence is TGTGCCAGCAGTGGGGGCCAGGTTGCAAGTAGAGACACAGATACGCAGTATTTT.

The V call is TRBV29-1, the J call TRBJ2-7; D may be TRBD1 (5 bases). The germline CDR1 and CDR2 sequences are SQVTM and ANQGSEA. This CDR3 spans 15 amino acids. V shed 1 base and J shed 0 bases, with 13 bases lying between them. CDR3 sequence: CSVEGTGQSSYEQYF. CDR3 nucleotide sequence: TGCAGCGTTGAAGGGACCGGACAAAGCTCCTACGAGCAGTACTTC.

The genes are TRBV2 and TRBJ1-1; D uncertain. The germline V gene encodes CDR1 SNHLY and CDR2 FYNNEI. This CDR3 contains 14 residues. V was shortened by 8 bases and J by 1 base, with 14 bases between the two germline ends. The chain's CDR3 is CASERGERNTEAFF. Written as DNA, the CDR3 is TGTGCCAGCGAGAGAGGAGAGAGGAACACTGAAGCTTTCTTT.

This clone was counted a single time. The rearrangement uses TRBV5-1 and TRBJ2-1; 14 nucleotides match TRBD2. CDR3 size: 16 residues. J lost 7 bases, V lost 4 bases, and 7 bases had no gene match. The germline CDR1 and CDR2 sequences are SGHRS and YFSETQ. CDR3 amino acids: CASSPPGLAGANEQFF. The DNA of the CDR3 is TGCGCCAGCAGCCCTCCGGGACTAGCGGGGGCAAATGAGCAGTTCTTC.

This rearrangement joins TRBV2 to TRBJ2-2, with TRBD2 matching over 10 bases. Germline-derived CDR1 and CDR2 are SNHLY and FYNNEI. The CDR3 covers 16 residues. The V gene end was trimmed by 3 bases and the J gene end by 4 bases; junction bases not matched to a gene: 5. The CDR3, as DNA: TGTGCCAGCAGTGAGGCTAGCGGGAGTACCACCGGGGAGCTGTTTTTT. Protein product: CASSEASGSTTGELFF.

This sequence joins TRBV4-3 and TRBJ1-1; D not resolved. There are 17 residues in the CDR3. V lost 0 bases and J lost 1, with 15 bases in between. Germline V gives CDR1 LGHNA, CDR2 YSLEER. CDR3 sequence: CASSQDFSPSKNTEAFF. CDR3 bases: TGCGCCAGCAGCCAAGATTTTTCCCCATCCAAGAACACTGAAGCTTTCTTT.

The V gene is TRBV10-2, the J gene TRBJ2-7; 9 nucleotides line up with TRBD2. The CDR3 has 14 amino acids. V lost 4 bases to trimming and J lost 6 bases; unmatched junction nucleotides: 7. The germline V gene has CDR1 WSHSY and CDR2 SAAADI. This CDR3 is CASSAPAGGGEQYF. The CDR3, as DNA: TGCGCCAGCAGTGCGCCAGCGGGAGGTGGCGAGCAGTACTTC.

The V gene is TRBV19, the J gene TRBJ2-3; the match to TRBD2 covers 7 bases. CDR1 and CDR2 from the germline V gene are LNHDA and SQIVND (reference sequence). The CDR3 consists of 14 residues. The V gene end was trimmed by 5 bases and the J gene end by 2 bases; junction bases not matched to a gene: 4. DNA of the CDR3: TGTGCCAGTAGTGGACTAGGCCCCACAGATACGCAGTATTTT. Amino acid sequence: CASSGLGPTDTQYF.

CDR3 nucleotides: TGTGCCAGCAGCTTACCCGCCGAGACAGGGGGGATCTACGAGCAGTACTTC. Protein: CASSLPAETGGIYEQYF. The chain carries TRBV7-9 and TRBJ2-7; 9 bases are shared with TRBD1. Germline CDR1 SEHNR, CDR2 FQNEAQ (reference sequence). The CDR3 length is 17 residues. J lost 3 bases, V lost 2 bases, and 11 bases had no gene match.

CDR3 nucleotide sequence: TGTGCCACCTCCGTTCTCGGGACAGCCTACGAGCAGTACTTC. Its protein is CATSVLGTAYEQYF. V gene TRBV2 combines with J gene TRBJ2-7; 7 bases agree with TRBD1. Germline-derived CDR1 and CDR2 are SNHLY and FYNNEI. V gave up 10 bases and J gave up 2 bases; unmatched junction bases: 11. The CDR3 sequence is 14 residues long.

The chain has TRBV28 and TRBJ1-4, with 8 nucleotides matching TRBD1. The CDR3 consists of 15 residues. V shed 2 bases, J shed 7 bases, and the junction held 6 bases outside the gene matches. Germline V gene data show CDR1 as MDHEN and CDR2 as SYDVKM. CDR3 sequence: CASSLRAGGLEKLFF. The CDR3 bases are TGTGCCAGCAGTTTACGGGCAGGGGGCCTTGAAAAACTGTTTTTT. The full variable domain, rest sourced from reference TRBV28 and TRBJ1-4, is DVKVTQSSRYLVKRTGEKVFLECVQDMDHENMFWYRQDPGLGLRLIYFSYDVKMKEKGDIPEGYSVSREKKERFSLILESASTNQTSMYLCASSLRAGGLEKLFFGSGTQLSVL.

This chain uses TRBV27 with TRBJ2-1; 7 nucleotides match TRBD1. Unmatched junction bases numbered 15, after V lost 7 bases and J lost 6 bases. This CDR3 spans 16 amino acids. The germline V gene encodes CDR1 MNHEY and CDR2 SMNVEV (reference sequence). The CDR3 region is CASTPNRARGFNEQFF. CDR3 DNA sequence: TGTGCCAGCACCCCCAACAGGGCCAGGGGGTTCAATGAGCAGTTCTTC.

The chain has TRBV25-1 and TRBJ2-2, with D possibly matching TRBD1 (6 bases). This CDR3 contains 15 residues. The V gene lost 6 bases and the J gene lost 1 base, with 12 bases spanning the gap. The germline CDR1 and CDR2 sequences are MGHDK and SYGVNS. The CDR3 loop is CASRGTTGNTGELFF. The CDR3 coding sequence is TGTGCCAGCAGGGGGACAACAGGGAACACCGGGGAGCTGTTTTTT.

This clone appeared a few times. The rearrangement uses TRBV7-2 and TRBJ1-5, with a possible D match to TRBD1 (6 bases). CDR3 length equals 15 residues. Germline V gene lookup returns CDR1 SGHTA and CDR2 FQGNSA. V gave up 4 bases and J gave up 0 bases, with 10 bases separating them. The CDR3 DNA reads as TGTGCCAGCAGCTCCGGGACACATAGCAATCAGCCCCAGCATTTT. Amino acids: CASSSGTHSNQPQHF.